The 9 T cell receptor beta chains below all came from one sample that was sequenced in a study of shared clonotypes between healthy human individuals. Here immunoSEQ multiplex PCR was the method, and the copy in TCRdb shows in-frame clones only, minus some. The table has about 490,000 clones, roughly 80% seen once. Sequencing used PBMCs. These receptors were obtained from a middle-aged woman in good health. Some clones in this sample may be carry-over from other donors' samples.

CDR3 protein: CASGLDDTDTQYF. DNA of the CDR3: TGTGCCAGCGGACTAGACGACACAGATACGCAGTATTTT. The chain has TRBV30 and TRBJ2-3; 7 bases are a match to TRBD2. The CDR3 has 13 residues. Trimming cost V 8 bases and J 2 bases; bases outside gene matches: 7. Germline V CDR1 and CDR2: GTSNPN, SVGIG (reference sequence). The full variable domain, with the rest looked up from reference TRBV30 and TRBJ2-3, is SQTIHQWPATLVQPVGSPLSLECTVEGTSNPNLYWYRQAAGRGLQLLFYSVGIGQISSEVPQNLSASRPQDRQFILSSKKLLLSDSGFYLCASGLDDTDTQYFGPGTRLTVL.

A word on this clone: This is likely an artifact of a read error, given a far larger clone one base away. The chain is built from TRBV2 and TRBJ2-3; unclear D gene. CDR3 length equals 14 residues. CDR1 and CDR2 from the germline V gene are SNHLY and FYNNEI. V lost 8 bases and J lost 6, with 18 bases in between. DNA of the CDR3: TGTGCCAGCGGTGGGCGACTCCGAGGTGATACGCAGTATTTT. Its translation: CASGGRLRGDTQYF.

This clone was observed a handful of times. V is TRBV11-2 and J is TRBJ2-1, with 7 bases that match TRBD2. Per the germline V gene, CDR1 is SGHAT and CDR2 is FQNNGV. The CDR3 spans 14 residues. V lost 5 bases, J lost 12 bases, and 13 bases stayed unmatched. The DNA of the CDR3 is TGTGCCAGCAGCCCCCTTAGCGGGCCTGTGCGGCAGTTCTTC. This encodes CASSPLSGPVRQFF. Full variable domain (remainder filled in from reference TRBV11-2 and TRBJ2-1): EAGVAQSPRYKIIEKRQSVAFWCNPISGHATLYWYQQILGQGPKLLIQFQNNGVVDDSQLPKDRFSAERLKGVDSTLKIQPAKLEDSAVYLCASSPLSGPVRQFFGPGTRLTVL.

The chain links TRBV7-3 to TRBJ2-4; possibly TRBD2 for D (6 bases). V was trimmed by 2 bases and J by 6 bases, leaving 14 bases between them. The CDR3 length is 15 residues. Germline V gene sequence: CDR1 SGHTA, CDR2 FQGTGA. The CDR3 protein is CASSLDGGAGNIQYF. The CDR3 bases are TGTGCCAGCAGCTTAGATGGCGGGGCTGGAAACATTCAGTACTTC. Variable domain in full (rest from reference TRBV7-3 and TRBJ2-4): GAGVSQTPSNKVTEKGKYVELRCDPISGHTALYWYRQSLGQGPEFLIYFQGTGAADDSGLPNDRFFAVRPEGSVSTLKIQRTERGDSAVYLCASSLDGGAGNIQYFGAGTRLSVL.

In its sample, this clone was seen once. The rearrangement uses TRBV5-1 and TRBJ2-5, with TRBD1 matching over 8 bases. J lost 5 bases, V lost 4 bases, and 10 bases had no gene match. This CDR3 has 15 residues. Looked up from germline, CDR1 is SGHRS and CDR2 is YFSETQ. CDR3 in amino acids: CASSDLRGRPETQYF. The CDR3 region has the DNA TGCGCCAGCAGCGATCTCAGGGGGCGCCCCGAGACCCAGTACTTC.

The chain employs TRBV6-4 and TRBJ2-1; 7 bases align to TRBD1. The germline CDR1 and CDR2 sequences are MRHNA and SNTAGT. CDR3 length: 15 residues. Losses at the gene ends were 0 bases for V and 6 bases for J; bases not matched to a gene: 5. The CDR3 DNA is TGTGCCAGCAGTGACTCGTGGCCAGGGGGCAATGAGCAGTTCTTC. Translation gives CASSDSWPGGNEQFF.

This chain uses TRBV29-1 with TRBJ1-2; no definite D call. With 1 base removed from V and 10 bases from J, the gap between germline ends came to 10 bases. Germline CDR1 reads SQVTM; CDR2 reads ANQGSEA. The CDR3 contains 11 residues. The CDR3 loop is CSVEGGMDYTF. CDR3 nucleotides: TGCAGCGTTGAAGGTGGTATGGACTACACCTTC.

J is TRBJ2-1 and V is TRBV13, with 10 bases lining up with TRBD2. Germline CDR1 reads PRHDT; CDR2 reads FYEKMQ (reference sequence). This CDR3 region has 18 residues. The ends lost 1 base at V and 5 bases at J; junction bases unmatched: 11. The CDR3 region is CASSLDRARTSGNNEQFF. Here the CDR3 DNA reads TGTGCCAGCAGCTTAGACCGTGCAAGGACTAGCGGAAACAATGAGCAGTTCTTC. Full variable domain (remainder filled in from reference TRBV13 and TRBJ2-1): AAGVIQSPRHLIKEKRETATLKCYPIPRHDTVYWYQQGPGQDPQFLISFYEKMQSDKGSIPDRFSAQQFSDYHSELNMSSLELGDSALYFCASSLDRARTSGNNEQFFGPGTRLTVL.

V usage is TRBV6-1 and J usage is TRBJ1-3, with a possible D match to TRBD1 (5 bases). CDR3 length: 14 amino acids. Germline V lookup: CDR1 MNHNS, CDR2 SASEGT. The V gene lost 6 bases and the J gene lost 4 bases, with 13 bases spanning the gap. The CDR3: CASSLGTEGNTIYF. DNA for the CDR3: TGTGCCAGCAGCCTCGGGACTGAGGGAAACACCATATATTTT.